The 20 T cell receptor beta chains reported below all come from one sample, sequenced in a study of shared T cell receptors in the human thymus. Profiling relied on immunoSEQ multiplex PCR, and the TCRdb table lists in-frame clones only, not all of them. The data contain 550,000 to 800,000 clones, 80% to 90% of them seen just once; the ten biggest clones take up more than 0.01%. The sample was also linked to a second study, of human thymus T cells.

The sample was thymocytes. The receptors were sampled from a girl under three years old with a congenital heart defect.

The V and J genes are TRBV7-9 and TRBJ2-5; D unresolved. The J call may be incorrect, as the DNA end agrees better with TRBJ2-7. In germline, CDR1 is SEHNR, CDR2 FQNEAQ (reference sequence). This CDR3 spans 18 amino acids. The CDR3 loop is CASSLKWRSDDGSYEQYF. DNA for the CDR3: TGTGCCAGCAGCTTAAAATGGCGGTCTGATGACGGTTCATACGAGCAGTACTTC.

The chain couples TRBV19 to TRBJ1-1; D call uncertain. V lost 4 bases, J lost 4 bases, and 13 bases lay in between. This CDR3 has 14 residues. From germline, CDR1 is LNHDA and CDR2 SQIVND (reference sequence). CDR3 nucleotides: TGTGCCAGTAGTAACGAGGAGGAGTGCACTGAAGCTTTCTTT. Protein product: CASSNEEECTEAFF.

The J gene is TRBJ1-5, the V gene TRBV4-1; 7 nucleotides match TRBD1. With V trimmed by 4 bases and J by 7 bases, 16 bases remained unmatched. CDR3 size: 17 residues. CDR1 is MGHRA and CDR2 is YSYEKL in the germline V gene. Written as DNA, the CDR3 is TGCGCCAGCAGCCCGGCTGACAGGGTTGCTCGGGAACAGCCCCAGCATTTT. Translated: CASSPADRVAREQPQHF.

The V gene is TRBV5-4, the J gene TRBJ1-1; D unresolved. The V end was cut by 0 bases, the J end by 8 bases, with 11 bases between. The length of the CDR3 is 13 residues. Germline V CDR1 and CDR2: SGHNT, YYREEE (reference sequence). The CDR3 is CASSLGMTSEAFF. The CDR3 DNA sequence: TGTGCCAGCAGCTTGGGGATGACAAGCGAAGCTTTCTTT.

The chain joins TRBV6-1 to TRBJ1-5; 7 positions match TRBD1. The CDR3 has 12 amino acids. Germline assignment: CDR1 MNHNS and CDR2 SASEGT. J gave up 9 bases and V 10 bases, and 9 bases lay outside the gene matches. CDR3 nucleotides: TGTGCCACCACGACGGACAGGCGGCCCCAGCATTTT. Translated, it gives CATTTDRRPQHF.

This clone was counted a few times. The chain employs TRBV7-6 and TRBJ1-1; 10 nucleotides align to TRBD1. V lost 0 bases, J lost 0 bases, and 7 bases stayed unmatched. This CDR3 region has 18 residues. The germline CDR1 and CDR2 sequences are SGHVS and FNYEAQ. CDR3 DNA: TGTGCCAGCAGCTTAGCGCCCAGGGACAGGGGCTTGAACACTGAAGCTTTCTTT. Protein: CASSLAPRDRGLNTEAFF.

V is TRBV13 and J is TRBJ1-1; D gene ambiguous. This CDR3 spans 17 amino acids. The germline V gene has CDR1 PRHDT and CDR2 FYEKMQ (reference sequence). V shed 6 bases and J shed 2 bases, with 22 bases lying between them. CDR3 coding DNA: TGTGCCAGCAGTTCAACCGACTGCAGAAGTTGTAACACTGAAGCTTTCTTT. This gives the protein CASSSTDCRSCNTEAFF.

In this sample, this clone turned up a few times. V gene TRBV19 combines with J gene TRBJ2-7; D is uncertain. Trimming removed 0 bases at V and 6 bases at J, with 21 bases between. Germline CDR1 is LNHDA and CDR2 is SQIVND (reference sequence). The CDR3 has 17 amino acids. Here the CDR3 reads CASSIDRERRSPSEQYF. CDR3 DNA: TGTGCCAGTAGTATAGACCGTGAACGACGCAGCCCTAGCGAGCAGTACTTC.

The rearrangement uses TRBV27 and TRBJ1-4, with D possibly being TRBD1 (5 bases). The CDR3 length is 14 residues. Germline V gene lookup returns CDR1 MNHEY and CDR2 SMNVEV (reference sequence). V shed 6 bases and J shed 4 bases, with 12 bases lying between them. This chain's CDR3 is CASRKHRGNEKLFF. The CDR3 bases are TGTGCCAGCAGGAAACATAGGGGTAATGAAAAACTGTTTTTT.

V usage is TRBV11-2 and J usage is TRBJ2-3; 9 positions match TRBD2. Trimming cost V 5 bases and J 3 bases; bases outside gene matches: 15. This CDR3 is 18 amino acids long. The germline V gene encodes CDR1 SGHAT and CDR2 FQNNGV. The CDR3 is CASSPVVGGGAVTDTQYF. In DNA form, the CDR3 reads TGTGCCAGCAGCCCCGTCGTTGGCGGGGGGGCGGTTACAGATACGCAGTATTTT.

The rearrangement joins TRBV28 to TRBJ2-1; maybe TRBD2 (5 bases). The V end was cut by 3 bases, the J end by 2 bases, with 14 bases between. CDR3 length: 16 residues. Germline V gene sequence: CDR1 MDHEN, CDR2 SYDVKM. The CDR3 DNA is TGTGCCAGCAGTTTGTCGTCCACCGGGACCTACAATGAGCAGTTCTTC. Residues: CASSLSSTGTYNEQFF.

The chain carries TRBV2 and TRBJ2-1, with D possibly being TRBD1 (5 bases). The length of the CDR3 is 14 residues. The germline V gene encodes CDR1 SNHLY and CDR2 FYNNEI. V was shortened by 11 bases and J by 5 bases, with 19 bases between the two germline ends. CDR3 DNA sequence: TGTGCCGGCCAGGAGCGACAGATTCACAATGAGCAGTTCTTC. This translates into CAGQERQIHNEQFF.

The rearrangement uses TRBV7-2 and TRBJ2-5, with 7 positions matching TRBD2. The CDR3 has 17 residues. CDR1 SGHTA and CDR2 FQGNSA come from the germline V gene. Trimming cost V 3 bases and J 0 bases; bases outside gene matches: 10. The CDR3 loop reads CASSFLKARGYQETQYF. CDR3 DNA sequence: TGTGCCAGCAGCTTTCTGAAGGCGCGGGGGTACCAAGAGACCCAGTACTTC.

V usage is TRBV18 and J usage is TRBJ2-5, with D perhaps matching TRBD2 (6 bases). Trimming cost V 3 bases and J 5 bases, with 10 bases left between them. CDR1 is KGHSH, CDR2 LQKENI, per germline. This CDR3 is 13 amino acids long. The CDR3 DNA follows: TGTGCCAGCTCACCTCGGGGGTGGGAGACCCAGTACTTC. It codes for CASSPRGWETQYF.

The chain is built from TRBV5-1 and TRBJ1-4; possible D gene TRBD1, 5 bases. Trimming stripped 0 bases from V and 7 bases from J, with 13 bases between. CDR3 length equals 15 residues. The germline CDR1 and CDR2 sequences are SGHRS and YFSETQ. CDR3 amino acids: CASSLDIGVGEKLFF. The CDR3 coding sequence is TGCGCCAGCAGCTTGGATATAGGGGTTGGTGAAAAACTGTTTTTT.

The CDR3 loop reads CASSQPPGGTVNTGELFF. The CDR3 region has the DNA TGCGCCAGCAGCCAACCTCCCGGGGGGACGGTCAACACCGGGGAGCTGTTTTTT. The chain couples TRBV4-3 to TRBJ2-2; 7 bases match TRBD2. The CDR3 length is 18 residues. V shed 2 bases and J 2 bases; nucleotides not matched to a gene: 11. CDR1 LGHNA and CDR2 YSLEER come from the germline V gene.

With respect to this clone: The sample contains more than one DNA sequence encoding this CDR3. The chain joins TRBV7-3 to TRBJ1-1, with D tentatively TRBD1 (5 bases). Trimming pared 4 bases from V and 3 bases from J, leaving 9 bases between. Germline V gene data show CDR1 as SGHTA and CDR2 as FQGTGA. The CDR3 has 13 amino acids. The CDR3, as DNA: TGTGCCAGCAGCTGCCGGGGGGACACTGAAGCTTTCTTT. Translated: CASSCRGDTEAFF.

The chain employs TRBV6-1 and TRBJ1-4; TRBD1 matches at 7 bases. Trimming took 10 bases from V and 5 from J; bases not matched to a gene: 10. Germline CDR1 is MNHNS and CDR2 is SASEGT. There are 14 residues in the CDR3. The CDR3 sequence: CATVGTERNEKLFF. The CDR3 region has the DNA TGTGCCACCGTTGGGACAGAAAGGAATGAAAAACTGTTTTTT.

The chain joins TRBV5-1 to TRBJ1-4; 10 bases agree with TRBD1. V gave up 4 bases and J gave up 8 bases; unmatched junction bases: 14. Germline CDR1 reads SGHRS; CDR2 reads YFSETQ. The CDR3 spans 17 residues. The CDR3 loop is CASSPPLDRGPGEKLFF. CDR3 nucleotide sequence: TGCGCCAGCAGCCCGCCCCTCGACAGGGGGCCAGGGGAAAAACTGTTTTTT.

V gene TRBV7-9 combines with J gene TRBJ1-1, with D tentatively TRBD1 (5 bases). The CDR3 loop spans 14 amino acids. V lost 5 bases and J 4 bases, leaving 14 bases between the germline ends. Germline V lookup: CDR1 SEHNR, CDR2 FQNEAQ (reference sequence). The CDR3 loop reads CASSLTGRGTEAFF. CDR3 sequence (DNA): TGTGCCAGCAGCCTCACAGGACGCGGCACTGAAGCTTTCTTT.